The 5 T cell receptor beta chains given below trace back to one sample, sequenced in a study of T-cell reconstitution after alpha-beta-depleted transplantation in children. Unique molecular identifiers were incorporated when the TCRbeta library was constructed. One entry per CDR3 protein, called by TCRdb with MiXCR from the PCR reads. The data show over 450,000 distinct CDR3 sequences, more than 9% seen once. The sample consisted of PBMCs, taken before TCRalphabeta/CD19-depleted stem cell transplant. Receptors were obtained from a child aged 2-15 years with inherited bone marrow failure, due to receive a stem cell transplant.

About this clonotype itself: Since a much larger clone is just one base distant, this may be a read error. J is TRBJ2-2 and V is TRBV5-1; 9 bases align to TRBD2. Germline values: CDR1 SGHRS, CDR2 YFSETQ. CDR3 length: 17 amino acids. V dropped 7 bases and J dropped 4; count of bases not matched to a gene: 14. CDR3 in amino acids: CASRGTSTPRGTGELFF. In DNA form, the CDR3 reads TGCGCCAGCCGCGGGACTAGCACCCCGAGGGGCACCGGGGAGCTGTTTTTT.

This clonotype was seen at least ten times. The chain carries TRBV7-8 and TRBJ2-1, with D perhaps matching TRBD2 (6 bases). Germline CDR1 and CDR2: SGHVS and FQNEAQ. This CDR3 is built from 15 residues. V dropped 1 base and J dropped 4 bases, with 11 bases sitting between them. The CDR3 DNA follows: TGTGCCAGCAGCTTAGGTAGCGGTGTTTACAATGAGCAGTTCTTC. It codes for CASSLGSGVYNEQFF.

This clonotype appeared many times. The gene calls are TRBV5-1 and TRBJ2-7, with 12 bases fitting TRBD2. After removal of 2 bases from V and 2 bases from J, the junction contained 2 bases not matched to a gene. There are 15 residues in the CDR3. Germline-derived CDR1 and CDR2 are SGHRS and YFSETQ. The CDR3 DNA is TGCGCCAGCAGCTTCGGACTAGCGGGAACCTACGAGCAGTACTTC. Translating gives CASSFGLAGTYEQYF.

This chain connects TRBV12-3 or TRBV12-4 to TRBJ2-4; 8 bases align to TRBD2. This CDR3 is built from 20 residues. Germline trimming cut 4 bases from V and 0 bases from J; bases unmatched to any gene: 17. As DNA, the CDR3 is TGTGCCAGCAGTTCCACCTTAGCGGGAACCATCCTTCTAGCCAAAAACATTCAGTACTTC. Its protein product is CASSSTLAGTILLAKNIQYF.

This clonotype was observed at least ten times. The chain couples TRBV10-1 to TRBJ2-1, with TRBD2 identical over 8 bases. The CDR3 covers 14 residues. The germline V gene has CDR1 WNHNN and CDR2 SYGVQD (reference sequence). With V trimmed by 3 bases and J by 9 bases, 7 bases remained unmatched. CDR3 sequence (DNA): TGCGCCAGCAGTGACCGAGCGGGAGTAACTGAGCAGTTCTTC. Amino acid sequence: CASSDRAGVTEQFF.